These 9 T cell receptor beta chains share one sample of origin, sequenced in a study of graft-versus-host responses after intestinal transplantation. Libraries were prepared by immunoSEQ multiplex PCR; TCRdb keeps only in-frame clonotypes and omits some of them. Of over 80,000 clones listed, 91% were seen once; the top ten hold about 0.18%. The antigens these receptors bind are not known. The sequencing used unstimulated CD4+ T cells sorted from spleen or lymph node cells, collected before transplant. The source of these receptors is a human donor who was the organ donor for an intestinal transplant.

The gene calls are TRBV27 and TRBJ1-6; D unclear. Per the germline V gene, CDR1 is MNHEY and CDR2 is SMNVEV (reference sequence). Trimming cost V 6 bases and J 8 bases, with 14 bases left between them. The CDR3 runs to 14 residues. CDR3 bases: TGTGCCAGCAGCTACTGGAGCAAGGATTCACCCCTCCACTTT. It yields the protein CASSYWSKDSPLHF.

The chain combines TRBV5-1 with TRBJ2-3, with TRBD2 identical over 9 bases. Germline V gene sequence: CDR1 SGHRS, CDR2 YFSETQ. The CDR3 length is 17 residues. V lost 4 bases and J lost 6; bases outside the gene matches: 15. The CDR3 protein is CASSPFQRGALGDTQYF. CDR3 sequence (DNA): TGCGCCAGCAGCCCCTTCCAGCGGGGGGCCCTCGGGGATACGCAGTATTTT.

V gene TRBV30 combines with J gene TRBJ1-6; a possible D gene is TRBD1 (5 bases). V lost 0 bases and J 14 bases, leaving 14 bases between the germline ends. Germline V gives CDR1 GTSNPN, CDR2 SVGIG (reference sequence). The CDR3 runs to 13 residues. The CDR3 protein is CAWSVRDFISLHF. In DNA, the CDR3 is TGTGCCTGGAGTGTAAGGGACTTCATATCCCTCCACTTT.

The chain has TRBV7-6 and TRBJ1-1; 7 nucleotides align to TRBD1. J gave up 4 bases and V 5 bases, and 7 bases lay outside the gene matches. This CDR3 is 14 amino acids long. From germline, CDR1 is SGHVS and CDR2 FNYEAQ. CDR3: CASSTRQGLTEAFF. CDR3 sequence (DNA): TGTGCCAGCAGCACTAGACAGGGACTCACTGAAGCTTTCTTT.

The V and J genes are TRBV4-1 and TRBJ2-3; D gene uncertain. This CDR3 comprises 17 residues. V dropped 0 bases and J dropped 2 bases, with 15 bases sitting between them. From germline, CDR1 is MGHRA and CDR2 YSYEKL. This CDR3 is CASSQEVPVLTTDTQYF. CDR3 nucleotides: TGCGCCAGCAGCCAAGAAGTTCCCGTCCTAACCACAGATACGCAGTATTTT.

The chain combines TRBV4-1 with TRBJ1-3, with 9 bases aligning to TRBD1. With 2 bases clipped from V and 7 bases from J, the junction kept 3 bases outside the gene matches. The CDR3 loop spans 14 amino acids. The germline V gene encodes CDR1 MGHRA and CDR2 YSYEKL. CDR3 residues: CASSQLGTGNTIYF. The CDR3 region has the DNA TGCGCCAGCAGCCAACTCGGGACAGGGAACACCATATATTTT.

The chain has TRBV4-2 and TRBJ1-2; tentative D call: TRBD1 (6 bases). CDR3 size: 14 residues. V gave up 1 base and J gave up 6 bases, with 12 bases separating them. Germline V CDR1 and CDR2: LGHNA, YNFKEQ. The CDR3 DNA sequence: TGTGCCAGCAGCCAAGGGGCAGGGGCTGATGGCTACACCTTC. Protein: CASSQGAGADGYTF.

This chain uses TRBV5-6 with TRBJ1-3; no clear D. Deletions cut 0 bases from V and 0 bases from J, with 16 bases between. Germline V gene lookup returns CDR1 SGHDT and CDR2 YYEEEE. The length of the CDR3 is 18 residues. The CDR3 here is CASSLGPGTLSSGNTIYF. For the CDR3, the DNA is TGTGCCAGCAGCTTGGGTCCAGGAACCCTCTCCTCTGGAAACACCATATATTTT.

This clone was seen only a few times. V gene TRBV5-1 combines with J gene TRBJ1-4, with no clear D. Germline V gene sequence: CDR1 SGHRS, CDR2 YFSETQ. CDR3 length equals 15 residues. V lost 1 base to trimming and J lost 0 bases, with 7 bases between them. In DNA, the CDR3 is TGCGCCAGCAGCTTGTTAGAAGCAACTAATGAAAAACTGTTTTTT. This translates into CASSLLEATNEKLFF.